This T cell receptor beta chain was observed in a study of CD8+ T cells in alopecia areata. Notes on the study in general: Scalp samples also yield sequences from resident alphabeta T cells of normal skin.

The CDR3 is 11 amino acids. Looked up from germline, CDR1 is SQVTM and CDR2 is ANQGSEA. The V gene lost 8 bases and the J gene lost 4 bases, with 11 bases spanning the gap. A note on this clone: Its antigen remains unknown.

Investigators isolated RNA and reverse transcribed it into cDNA to act as the sequencing template. The assay was immunoSEQ multiplex PCR, and TCRdb's table has in-frame clones only and misses some. The table records approximately 99,000 clones, approximately 59% of them present only once. This sequence was found in a human donor in good health. The chain combines TRBV29-1 with TRBJ1-1, with D unclear. Sequenced input: CD8+ T cells sorted from blood. In nucleotides, the CDR3 is TGCAGCTCACGAGTGAGCACTGAAGCTTTCTTT. Amino acids: CSSRVSTEAFF.